This TCR beta chain originates from a study of early T cells in non-severe SARS-CoV-2 infection. MiXCR was run by TCRdb on the 5' RACE reads, yielding one entry per CDR3 protein. Here the sample spans roughly 53,000 distinct CDR3 sequences, around 9.3% being singletons. Trimming stripped 9 bases from V and 2 bases from J, with 11 bases between. The CDR3 contains 13 residues. Germline CDR1 reads SNHLY; CDR2 reads FYNNEI. The sequencing sample was made of whole blood. The chain links TRBV2 to TRBJ1-3; no firm D call. The receptor's source is an adult who was a healthcare worker with PCR-confirmed SARS-CoV-2 infection or an uninfected control (not recorded which). Here the CDR3 DNA reads TGTGCCAGTGATGAGGGCGCTGGAAACACCATATATTTT. It yields the protein CASDEGAGNTIYF.